This is a list of T cell receptor beta chains from one sample in a study of metastatic and nonmetastatic thyroid tumors. TCRdb reassembled clones from the PCR reads with MiXCR. The data hold about 23,000 clones, with around 20% observed a single time. The sample consisted of blood. Receptors originate from a female donor with papillary thyroid cancer or a benign thyroid nodule (not recorded which). Some clones in this sample may be carry-over from other donors' samples. Each CDR3 is given with its conserved first and last residue. A D gene is named only where the DNA matches it firmly. Clone sizes are given selectively: once, few, many, or a class where the clone is expanded.

clone size: many
D gene: .
J gene: TRBJ2-3
CDR3 length: 15
V gene: TRBV20-1
CDR3 protein: CSASALREMEDTQYF
CDR3 DNA: TGCAGTGCTAGTGCTTTAAGGGAGATGGAAGATACGCAGTATTTT

clone size: medium-sized
D gene: TRBD2
J gene: TRBJ2-7
CDR3 length: 17
V gene: TRBV15
CDR3 protein: CATSRGTRAGGGYEQYF
CDR3 DNA: TGTGCCACCAGCAGAGGGACCCGAGCGGGAGGAGGCTACGAGCAGTACTTC

clone size: .
D gene: TRBD1
J gene: TRBJ1-6
CDR3 length: 17
V gene: TRBV2
CDR3 protein: CASSSRPGQGFASPLHF
CDR3 DNA: TGTGCCAGCAGCTCAAGGCCGGGACAGGGGTTCGCTTCACCCCTCCACTTT

clone size: many
D gene: TRBD2
J gene: TRBJ2-5
CDR3 length: 15
V gene: TRBV6-1
CDR3 protein: CASSAVAGGWKTQYF
CDR3 DNA: TGTGCCAGCAGCGCAGTAGCGGGAGGGTGGAAGACCCAGTACTTC

clone size: few
D gene: .
J gene: TRBJ1-2
CDR3 length: 14
V gene: TRBV15
CDR3 protein: CATSPPRRQSGYTF
CDR3 DNA: TGTGCCACCAGTCCCCCGAGGCGACAGAGTGGCTACACCTTC

clone size: once
D gene: .
J gene: TRBJ1-5
CDR3 length: 13
V gene: TRBV30
CDR3 protein: CAAGGGSNQPQHF
CDR3 DNA: TGTGCCGCCGGCGGAGGAAGCAATCAGCCCCAGCATTTT

clone size: many
D gene: TRBD1
J gene: TRBJ1-2
CDR3 length: 15
V gene: TRBV18
CDR3 protein: CASSPRGQGTYGYTF
CDR3 DNA: TGTGCCAGCTCACCAAGGGGACAGGGTACCTATGGCTACACCTTC

clone size: many
D gene: .
J gene: TRBJ1-5
CDR3 length: 14
V gene: TRBV7-2
CDR3 protein: CASSRGGAPDPQHF
CDR3 DNA: TGTGCCAGCAGTCGTGGGGGGGCGCCGGATCCCCAGCATTTT

clone size: .
D gene: .
J gene: TRBJ2-7
CDR3 length: 15
V gene: TRBV6-1
CDR3 protein: CASSPRAGPIGEQYF
CDR3 DNA: TGTGCCAGCAGTCCCAGAGCCGGGCCCATAGGGGAGCAGTACTTC

clone size: many
D gene: .
J gene: TRBJ2-7
CDR3 length: 10
V gene: TRBV3-1
CDR3 protein: CASGDYEQYF
CDR3 DNA: TGTGCCAGCGGAGACTACGAGCAGTACTTC

clone size: many
D gene: TRBD1
J gene: TRBJ2-1
CDR3 length: 18
V gene: TRBV18
CDR3 protein: CASSPRLGWGQGKDEQFF
CDR3 DNA: TGTGCCAGCTCACCGCGCTTGGGTTGGGGACAGGGTAAGGATGAGCAGTTCTTC

clone size: many
D gene: .
J gene: TRBJ2-3
CDR3 length: 14
V gene: TRBV25-1
CDR3 protein: CASPGHRAGDTQYF
CDR3 DNA: TGTGCCAGCCCGGGACATAGGGCCGGCGATACGCAGTATTTT

clone size: many
D gene: TRBD1
J gene: TRBJ2-7
CDR3 length: 15
V gene: TRBV28
CDR3 protein: CASSSFGQGAYEQYF
CDR3 DNA: TGTGCCAGCAGTTCTTTCGGACAGGGGGCCTACGAGCAGTACTTC

clone size: .
D gene: TRBD1
J gene: TRBJ2-5
CDR3 length: 15
V gene: TRBV7-2
CDR3 protein: CAGIRGAGTASSQYF
CDR3 DNA: TGTGCCGGCATCCGAGGGGCCGGGACAGCGAGTTCCCAGTACTTC

clone size: .
D gene: .
J gene: TRBJ2-1
CDR3 length: 14
V gene: TRBV11-3
CDR3 protein: CASSAAFSYNEQFF
CDR3 DNA: TGTGCCAGCAGCGCGGCGTTCTCCTACAATGAGCAGTTCTTC

clone size: .
D gene: .
J gene: TRBJ2-1
CDR3 length: 15
V gene: TRBV9
CDR3 protein: CASSASGTRDDEQFF
CDR3 DNA: TGTGCCAGCAGCGCCTCCGGGACTCGGGACGATGAGCAGTTCTTC

clone size: .
D gene: TRBD1
J gene: TRBJ1-6
CDR3 length: 16
V gene: TRBV7-8
CDR3 protein: CASSENRGSYNSPLHF
CDR3 DNA: TGTGCCAGCAGCGAGAACAGGGGATCCTATAATTCACCCCTCCACTTT

clone size: many
D gene: .
J gene: TRBJ1-2
CDR3 length: 12
V gene: TRBV20-1
CDR3 protein: CSAREGTEDYTF
CDR3 DNA: TGCAGTGCTAGAGAAGGGACCGAAGACTACACCTTC

clone size: .
D gene: TRBD2
J gene: TRBJ2-1
CDR3 length: 16
V gene: TRBV7-9
CDR3 protein: CASSPRTSGRFSEQFF
CDR3 DNA: TGTGCCAGCAGCCCCCGGACTAGCGGGAGATTCAGTGAGCAGTTCTTC

clone size: many
D gene: TRBD1
J gene: TRBJ2-3
CDR3 length: 14
V gene: TRBV20-1
CDR3 protein: CSAPDRGATDTQYF
CDR3 DNA: TGCAGTGCCCCGGACAGGGGGGCCACAGATACGCAGTATTTT

clone size: many
D gene: .
J gene: TRBJ2-5
CDR3 length: 14
V gene: TRBV20-1
CDR3 protein: CSAKLGTQQETQYF
CDR3 DNA: TGCAGTGCTAAGTTAGGGACTCAGCAAGAGACCCAGTACTTC

clone size: many
D gene: .
J gene: TRBJ2-7
CDR3 length: 13
V gene: TRBV14
CDR3 protein: CASSQEIEGEQYF
CDR3 DNA: TGTGCCAGCAGCCAAGAAATAGAAGGCGAGCAGTACTTC

clone size: many
D gene: TRBD1
J gene: TRBJ2-7
CDR3 length: 16
V gene: TRBV6-5
CDR3 protein: CASSYSTGAPRGEQYF
CDR3 DNA: TGTGCCAGCAGTTACTCGACAGGGGCTCCCCGCGGCGAGCAGTACTTC

clone size: medium-sized
D gene: .
J gene: TRBJ2-2
CDR3 length: 14
V gene: TRBV6-2/TRBV6-3
CDR3 protein: CASSSRAGEGELFF
CDR3 DNA: TGTGCCAGCAGTTCTCGAGCGGGTGAGGGGGAGCTGTTTTTT

clone size: many
D gene: .
J gene: TRBJ2-7
CDR3 length: 15
V gene: TRBV20-1
CDR3 protein: CSARPTDSPPYEQYF
CDR3 DNA: TGCAGTGCTAGGCCGACTGACTCACCCCCCTACGAGCAGTACTTC

clone size: .
D gene: TRBD2
J gene: TRBJ2-7
CDR3 length: 15
V gene: TRBV5-4
CDR3 protein: CASSSGLAGLYEQYF
CDR3 DNA: TGTGCCAGCAGCTCGGGACTAGCGGGACTCTACGAGCAGTACTTC

clone size: many
D gene: .
J gene: TRBJ1-3
CDR3 length: 15
V gene: TRBV24-1
CDR3 protein: CATSAGREGGNTIYF
CDR3 DNA: TGTGCCACCAGTGCCGGACGTGAGGGGGGAAACACCATATATTTT

clone size: .
D gene: TRBD2
J gene: TRBJ2-3
CDR3 length: 16
V gene: TRBV19
CDR3 protein: CASSRRASGATDTQYF
CDR3 DNA: TGTGCCAGTAGTAGACGGGCTAGCGGTGCCACAGATACGCAGTATTTT

clone size: many
D gene: TRBD1
J gene: TRBJ2-1
CDR3 length: 14
V gene: TRBV4-3
CDR3 protein: CASSLRDSSHEQFF
CDR3 DNA: TGCGCCAGCAGCCTCCGGGACAGTTCCCATGAGCAGTTCTTC

clone size: medium-sized
D gene: .
J gene: TRBJ2-1
CDR3 length: 15
V gene: TRBV6-1
CDR3 protein: CASSFWGIGNNEQFF
CDR3 DNA: TGTGCCAGCAGTTTTTGGGGAATTGGGAACAATGAGCAGTTCTTC

clone size: many
D gene: .
J gene: TRBJ1-2
CDR3 length: 11
V gene: TRBV4-2
CDR3 protein: CASSQAPEQAF
CDR3 DNA: TGTGCCAGCAGCCAAGCACCAGAACAGGCCTTC